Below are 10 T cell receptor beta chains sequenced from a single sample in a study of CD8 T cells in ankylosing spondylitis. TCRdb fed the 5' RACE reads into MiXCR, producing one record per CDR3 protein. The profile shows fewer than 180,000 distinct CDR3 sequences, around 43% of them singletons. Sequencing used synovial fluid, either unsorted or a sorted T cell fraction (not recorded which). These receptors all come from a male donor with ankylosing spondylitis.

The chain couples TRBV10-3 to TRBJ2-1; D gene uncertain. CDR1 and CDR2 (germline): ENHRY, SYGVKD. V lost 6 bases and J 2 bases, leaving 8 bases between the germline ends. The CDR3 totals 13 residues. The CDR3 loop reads CAIRTVTYNEQFF. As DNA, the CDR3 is TGTGCCATCAGGACGGTGACCTACAATGAGCAGTTCTTC.

The CDR3 loop reads CASSDGSWTEIVPQHF. The CDR3 DNA is TGTGCCAGCAGTGACGGGAGCTGGACGGAGATCGTGCCCCAGCATTTT. The chain couples TRBV6-1 to TRBJ1-5; D is uncertain. The V gene's germline CDR1 is MNHNS and CDR2 SASEGT. This CDR3 region has 16 residues. Trimming pared 3 bases from V and 9 bases from J, leaving 21 bases between.

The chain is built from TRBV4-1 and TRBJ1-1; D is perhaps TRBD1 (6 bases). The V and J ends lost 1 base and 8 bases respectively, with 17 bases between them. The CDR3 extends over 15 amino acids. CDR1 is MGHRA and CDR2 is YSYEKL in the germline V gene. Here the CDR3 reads CASSQGAAGAPEAFF. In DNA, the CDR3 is TGCGCCAGCAGCCAAGGAGCGGCAGGGGCCCCCGAAGCTTTCTTT.

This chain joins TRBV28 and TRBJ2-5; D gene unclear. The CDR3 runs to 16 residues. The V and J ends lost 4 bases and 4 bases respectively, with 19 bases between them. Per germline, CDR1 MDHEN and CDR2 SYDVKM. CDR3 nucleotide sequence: TGTGCCAGCAGTTCTTCCCCCGGTCTCTGGGGAGAGACCCAGTACTTC. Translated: CASSSSPGLWGETQYF.

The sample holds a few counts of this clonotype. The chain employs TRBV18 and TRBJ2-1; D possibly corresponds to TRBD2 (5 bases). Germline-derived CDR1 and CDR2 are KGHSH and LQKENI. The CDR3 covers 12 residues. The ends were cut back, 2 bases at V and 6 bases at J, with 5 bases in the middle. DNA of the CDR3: TGTGCCAGCTCACCAGAGGGCAATGAGCAGTTCTTC. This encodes CASSPEGNEQFF.

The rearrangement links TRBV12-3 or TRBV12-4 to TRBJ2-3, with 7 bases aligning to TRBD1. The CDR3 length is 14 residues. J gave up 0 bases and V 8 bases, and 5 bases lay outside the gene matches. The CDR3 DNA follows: TGTGCCAGCCGCTGGGACAGTAGCACAGATACGCAGTATTTT. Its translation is CASRWDSSTDTQYF.

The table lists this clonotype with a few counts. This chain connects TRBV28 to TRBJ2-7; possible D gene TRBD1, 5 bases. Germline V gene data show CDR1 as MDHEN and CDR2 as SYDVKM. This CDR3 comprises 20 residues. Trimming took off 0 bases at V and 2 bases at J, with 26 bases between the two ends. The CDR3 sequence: CASSLCSLRQGTLLAYEQYF. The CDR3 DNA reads TGTGCCAGCAGTTTATGTTCGTTAAGGCAGGGAACCCTCCTGGCCTACGAGCAGTACTTC.

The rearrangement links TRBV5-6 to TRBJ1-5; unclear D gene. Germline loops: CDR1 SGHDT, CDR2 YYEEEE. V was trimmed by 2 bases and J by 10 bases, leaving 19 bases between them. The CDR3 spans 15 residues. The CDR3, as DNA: TGTGCCAGCAGCTTATTAGAGGCCCCCCAGGTTCCCCAGCATTTT. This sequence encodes CASSLLEAPQVPQHF. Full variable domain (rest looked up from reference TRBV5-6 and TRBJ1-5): DAGVTQSPTHLIKTRGQQVTLRCSPKSGHDTVSWYQQALGQGPQFIFQYYEEEERQRGNFPDRFSGHQFPNYSSELNVNALLLGDSALYLCASSLLEAPQVPQHFGDGTRLSIL.

CDR3 region: CASSPLGRGTNNEQFF. The CDR3 bases are TGCGCCAGCAGCCCCCTCGGGCGGGGTACAAACAATGAGCAGTTCTTC. The chain couples TRBV5-1 to TRBJ2-1, with a tentative D call TRBD2 (6 bases). V was clipped by 4 bases and J by 5 bases, with 19 bases between them. The CDR3 covers 16 residues. The germline gives CDR1 SGHRS, CDR2 YFSETQ.

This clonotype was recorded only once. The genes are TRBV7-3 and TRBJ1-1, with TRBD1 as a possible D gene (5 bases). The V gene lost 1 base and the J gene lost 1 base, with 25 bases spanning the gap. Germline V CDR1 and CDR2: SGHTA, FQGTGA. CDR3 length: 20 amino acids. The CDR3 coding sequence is TGTGCCAGCAGCTTAATAGGAAAGGACACCGAGCCCCTTTCGAACACTGAAGCTTTCTTT. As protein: CASSLIGKDTEPLSNTEAFF. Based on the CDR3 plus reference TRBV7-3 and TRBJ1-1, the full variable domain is GAGVSQTPSNKVTEKGKYVELRCDPISGHTALYWYRQSLGQGPEFLIYFQGTGAADDSGLPNDRFFAVRPEGSVSTLKIQRTERGDSAVYLCASSLIGKDTEPLSNTEAFFGQGTRLTVV.